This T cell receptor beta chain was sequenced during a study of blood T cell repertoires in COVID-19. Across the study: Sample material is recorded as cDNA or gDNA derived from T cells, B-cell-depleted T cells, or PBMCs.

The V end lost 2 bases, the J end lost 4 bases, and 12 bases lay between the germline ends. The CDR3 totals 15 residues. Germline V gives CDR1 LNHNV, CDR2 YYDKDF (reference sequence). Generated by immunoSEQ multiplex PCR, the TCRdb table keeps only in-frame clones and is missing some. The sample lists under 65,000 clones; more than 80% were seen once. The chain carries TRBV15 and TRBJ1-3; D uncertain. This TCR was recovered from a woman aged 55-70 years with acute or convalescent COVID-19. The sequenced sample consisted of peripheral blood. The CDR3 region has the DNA TGTGCCACCAGCAGATCCCCCCCAGGCGGAAACACCATATATTTT. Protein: CATSRSPPGGNTIYF.